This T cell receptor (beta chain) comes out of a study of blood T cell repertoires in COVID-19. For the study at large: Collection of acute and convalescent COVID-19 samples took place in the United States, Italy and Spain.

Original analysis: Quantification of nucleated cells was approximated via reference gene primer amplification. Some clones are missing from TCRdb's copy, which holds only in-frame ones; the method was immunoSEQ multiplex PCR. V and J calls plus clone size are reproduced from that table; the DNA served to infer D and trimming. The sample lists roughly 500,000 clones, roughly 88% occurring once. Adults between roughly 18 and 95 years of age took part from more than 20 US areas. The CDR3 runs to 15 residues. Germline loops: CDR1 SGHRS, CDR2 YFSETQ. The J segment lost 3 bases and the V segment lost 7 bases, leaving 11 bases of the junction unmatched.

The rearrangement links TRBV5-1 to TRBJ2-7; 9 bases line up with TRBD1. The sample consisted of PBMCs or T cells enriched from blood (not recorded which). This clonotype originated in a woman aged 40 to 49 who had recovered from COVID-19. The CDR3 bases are TGCGCCAGCGGACGCTCCGGGACAGGGAACTACGAGCAGTACTTC. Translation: CASGRSGTGNYEQYF.